Below, one TCR beta chain is given with its context. These data come from a study of blood T cell repertoires in COVID-19. Study-level information: From the United States, Italy and Spain came samples of acute and convalescent COVID-19. Sources were T cells, B-cell-depleted T cells, or PBMCs; the material itself was cDNA or gDNA.

The CDR3 runs 15 residues. The V gene end was trimmed by 0 bases and the J gene end by 4 bases; junction bases not matched to a gene: 5. The germline CDR1 and CDR2 sequences are LGHNA and YSLEER. Authors' processing steps: Reference gene primer amplification gave estimated nucleated cell counts. Sequenced by immunoSEQ multiplex PCR; TCRdb stores in-frame clones only, minus some. V, J and clone size reflect that table, while D and trimming were determined from the DNA. The sample has roughly 260,000 clones; about four fifths are singletons. Sequencing input: peripheral blood. The sequence derives from a woman in her sixties or seventies with acute or convalescent COVID-19. The gene calls are TRBV4-3 and TRBJ1-1, with 7 bases lining up with TRBD1. The CDR3 sequence: CASSQERQGSTEAFF. CDR3 nucleotides: TGCGCCAGCAGCCAAGAAAGACAGGGTAGCACTGAAGCTTTCTTT.